The rows below give T cell receptor beta chains drawn from one sample of a study of cytomegalovirus exposure and HLA in healthy donors. Clones were sequenced by immunoSEQ multiplex PCR, and TCRdb holds only the in-frame ones, with some missing. This sample has around 150,000 clones, with around 80% found just once. The sample was PBMCs. Receptors originate from a woman younger than 45 in good health and CMV-seropositive. The CDR3 runs from the conserved cysteine through the conserved F or W. The D gene is left open where the match is weak. Clone size is stated in some rows and not others, as once, few, many or a class when expanded.

TRBJ2-1 | . | TRBD2 | TRBV9 | TGTGCCAGCAGCGATAGCGGGTACTACAATGAGCAGTTCTTC | CASSDSGYYNEQFF
TRBJ2-2 | . | TRBD1 | TRBV18 | TGTGCCAGCCCAACAGGGGACGCCGGGGAGCTGTTTTTT | CASPTGDAGELFF
TRBJ1-4 | . | TRBD1 | TRBV9 | TGTGCCAGCAGCCCAGACAGGGGGGATGAAAAACTGTTTTTT | CASSPDRGDEKLFF
TRBJ2-7 | . | TRBD2 | TRBV5-1 | TGCGCCAGCAGCTATGGGAGGGGCGAGGGCTCCTACGAGCAGTACTTC | CASSYGRGEGSYEQYF
TRBJ1-6 | . | TRBD1 | TRBV5-6 | TGTGCCAGCAGCTTGCCGGGACAGGGTTTTTCACCCCTCCACTTT | CASSLPGQGFSPLHF
TRBJ2-1 | . | TRBD2 | TRBV7-9 | TGTGCCAGCAGCAAACTAGCGGGGGGGCCCGGTGAGCAGTTCTTC | CASSKLAGGPGEQFF
TRBJ2-3 | . | . | TRBV28 | TGTGCCAGCAGCCCTCTTAGCACAGATACGCAGTATTTT | CASSPLSTDTQYF
TRBJ1-2 | . | TRBD1 | TRBV5-6 | TGTGCCAGCAGCCCTCTGCCGGGACAGGGGTATGGCTACACCTTC | CASSPLPGQGYGYTF
TRBJ2-3 | . | . | TRBV13 | TGTGCCAGCAGCTCAGGGAGGGGGGGGGCAGATACGCAGTATTTT | CASSSGRGGADTQYF
TRBJ2-7 | . | TRBD2 | TRBV2 | TGTGCCAGCAGTGTTGAGGGAGCGGGGGCCAGCTCCTACGAGCAGTACTTC | CASSVEGAGASSYEQYF
TRBJ2-4 | . | TRBD2 | TRBV4-3 | TGCGCCAGCAGCCAAGATCTATCTGGGACTAGCGGGGGGGCAAGGAACATTCAGTACTTC | CASSQDLSGTSGGARNIQYF
TRBJ1-1 | . | TRBD1 | TRBV10-2 | TGCGCCAGCAGGTCACAGGGGCGTGAAGCTTTCTTT | CASRSQGREAFF
TRBJ2-7 | . | . | TRBV5-4 | TGTGCCAGCAGCCCCCCCGGGACACCTAACTACGAGCAGTACTTC | CASSPPGTPNYEQYF
TRBJ1-6 | . | TRBD1 | TRBV7-2 | TGTGCCAGCAGCTTAGGGACAGGGGGCTATAATTCACCCCTCCACTTT | CASSLGTGGYNSPLHF
TRBJ1-1 | few | . | TRBV18 | TGTGCCAGCTCACCGCTCGGGGGGCGCACTGAAGCTTTCTTT | CASSPLGGRTEAFF
TRBJ2-7 | . | . | TRBV7-2 | TGTGCCAGCAGCTTAGGGAGTCAGACCTACGAGCAGTACTTC | CASSLGSQTYEQYF
TRBJ1-2 | few | . | TRBV6-1 | TGTGCCAGCAGTGATCCTAGGAGAGTCGGTGGCTACACCTTC | CASSDPRRVGGYTF
TRBJ1-2 | once | TRBD1 | TRBV30 | TGTGCCGGGGACAGGGGAACTAGGGGCTACACCTTC | CAGDRGTRGYTF
TRBJ1-1 | . | TRBD1 | TRBV14 | TGTGCCAGCAGCCAAGATAAGGGGGCGAAGGTTACTGAAGCTTTCTTT | CASSQDKGAKVTEAFF
TRBJ1-4 | . | . | TRBV30 | TGTGCCTGGAGTGTACAGGTGATGGGTAAACTGTTTTTT | CAWSVQVMGKLFF
TRBJ1-5 | . | . | TRBV5-6 | TGTGCCAGCAGCTTGGTCGGGCAGCCCCAGCATTTT | CASSLVGQPQHF
TRBJ1-1 | . | TRBD1 | TRBV19 | TGTGCCAGTAGCCGGGCTCAGGACAGGGCCCAAGCTTTCTTT | CASSRAQDRAQAFF
TRBJ1-1 | . | . | TRBV28 | TGTGCCAGCAGTTTGGCCCTAGGGGTGGGCACTGAAGCTTTCTTT | CASSLALGVGTEAFF
TRBJ1-2 | . | TRBD1 | TRBV6-5 | TGTGCCAGCATTTCCGGGACAGGGGAACGCGGCTACACCTTC | CASISGTGERGYTF
TRBJ2-3 | . | . | TRBV4-2 | TGTGCCAGCAGCCAAGTAGGGGTCCTCACAGATACGCAGTATTTT | CASSQVGVLTDTQYF
TRBJ1-1 | . | . | TRBV7-2 | TGTGCCAGCAGCTTAGTGGCCAGGGTTGGGGACACTGAAGCTTTCTTT | CASSLVARVGDTEAFF
TRBJ2-7 | . | TRBD1 | TRBV5-6 | TGTGCCAGCAGCGACATGGGACAGGGATATTCTTACGAGCAGTACTTC | CASSDMGQGYSYEQYF
TRBJ2-7 | . | TRBD1 | TRBV5-1 | TGCGCCAGCAGACCCCAGGGACAGATAGTCTACGAGCAGTACTTC | CASRPQGQIVYEQYF
TRBJ1-2 | . | . | TRBV4-3 | TGCGCCACGAGTCGGGGGGGGACGGCGGCCTATGGCTACACCTTC | CATSRGGTAAYGYTF
TRBJ1-6 | . | TRBD1 | TRBV5-8 | TGTGCCAGCAGCCGGGACAGGGGAGGGTATTCACCCCTCCACTTT | CASSRDRGGYSPLHF
TRBJ1-1 | once | TRBD1 | TRBV5-4 | TGTGCCAGCAGCTTGTCAGGGGGCGACACTGAAGCTTTCTTT | CASSLSGGDTEAFF
TRBJ1-1 | . | TRBD1 | TRBV12-5 | TGTGCTAGTGGTTTGCTCGAGGGGGCGCAGAGCACTGAAGCTTTCTTT | CASGLLEGAQSTEAFF
TRBJ1-3 | . | . | TRBV7-2 | TGTGCCAGCAGCTTAAATCCTTCCACATCGTTAGGAAACACCATATATTTT | CASSLNPSTSLGNTIYF
TRBJ2-1 | . | . | TRBV5-8 | TGTGCCAGCAGCCATTTACAAGGGGAAAGCTCCTACAATGAGCAGTTCTTC | CASSHLQGESSYNEQFF
TRBJ1-3 | . | . | TRBV4-1 | TGCGCCAGCAGCCAAGATAGGGAGGGGGACGCCTCTGGAAACACCATATATTTT | CASSQDREGDASGNTIYF
TRBJ1-1 | . | . | TRBV15 | TGTGCCACCAGCAGAGTAGGGGGCACTGAAGCTTTCTTT | CATSRVGGTEAFF
TRBJ1-1 | few | TRBD1 | TRBV6-6 | TGTGCCAGCAGGCCCCCACAGGGGGCCCCAGCTTTCTTT | CASRPPQGAPAFF
TRBJ2-3 | few | TRBD1 | TRBV19 | TGTGCCAGTAGTATCCCCGGGACAGTGAATACGCAGTATTTT | CASSIPGTVNTQYF
TRBJ2-2 | . | TRBD2 | TRBV5-1 | TGCGCCAGCAGCTTGGGACTAGCGGGGCCTACCGGGGAGCTGTTTTTT | CASSLGLAGPTGELFF
TRBJ2-5 | . | . | TRBV14 | TGTGCCAGCAGCCGATACCGGACATCACAAGAGACCCAGTACTTC | CASSRYRTSQETQYF
TRBJ2-2 | . | . | TRBV19 | TGTGCCAGTAGTTTCGGGGTCACCGGGGAGCTGTTTTTT | CASSFGVTGELFF
TRBJ1-2 | . | . | TRBV5-1 | TGCGCCAGCAGACGGGGGTACTCTAACTATGGCTACACCTTC | CASRRGYSNYGYTF
TRBJ1-3 | . | . | TRBV2 | TGTGCCAGCGCTCCCGAGGGGGGGTCCGGAAACACCATATGTTTT | CASAPEGGSGNTICF
TRBJ1-6 | . | TRBD1 | TRBV9 | TGTGCCAGCAGCTTTCGACAGGGATTGAATTCACCCCTCCACTTT | CASSFRQGLNSPLHF
TRBJ1-6 | . | TRBD1 | TRBV4-3 | TGCGCCAGCAGCCAAGCCTTTGGACAGGGTAGTAATTCACCCCTCCACTTT | CASSQAFGQGSNSPLHF